The 8 T cell receptor beta chains in this list originate from one sample, sequenced in a study of vaccination effects on CD4 cells after COVID-19. Sequencing used immunoSEQ multiplex PCR; TCRdb keeps in-frame clones, though not all of them. The sample records 55,000 to 90,000 clones, under 85% being singletons. These receptors' targets are unknown. ViraFEST used viral peptide pools to expand antigen-specific CD4+ T cells before sequencing. Once cultured for roughly ten days, the cells underwent separation to obtain CD4+ T cells. Infection with SARS-CoV-2 occurred in the person between March and December 2020, and PCR confirmed it. This sample comprised CD4+ T cells from PBMCs cultured with HIV peptides, obtained before COVID-19 vaccination. The sample's subset: HIV-1 Nef peptide pool negative control/reference culture. Every receptor here comes from a human donor who had a prior SARS-CoV-2 infection.

The J gene is TRBJ1-3, the V gene TRBV6-6; D gene ambiguous. Germline-derived CDR1 and CDR2 are MNHNY and SVGAGI (reference sequence). There are 14 residues in the CDR3. The V end lost 2 bases, the J end lost 0 bases, and 5 bases lay between the germline ends. Here the CDR3 DNA reads TGTGCCAGCAGTTACCAAGACTCTGGAAACACCATATATTTT. This codes for CASSYQDSGNTIYF.

The chain carries TRBV12-3 or TRBV12-4 and TRBJ2-1; tentative D call: TRBD1 (5 bases). The CDR3 totals 13 residues. Between the trimmed V and J ends, which lost 3 bases and 9 bases, there was a span of 12 bases. The CDR3 spells CASSFSRQGEQFF. CDR3 in DNA: TGTGCCAGCAGTTTCAGCCGGCAGGGTGAGCAGTTCTTC.

The chain carries TRBV6-5 and TRBJ2-2; D is unresolved. Germline V gene sequence: CDR1 MNHEY, CDR2 SVGAGI. Deletions cut 2 bases from V and 7 bases from J, with 5 bases between. This CDR3 comprises 12 residues. This CDR3 is CASSYLGGELFF. CDR3 nucleotide sequence: TGTGCCAGCAGTTACCTCGGCGGGGAGCTGTTTTTT.

CDR3: CASSKEDEKLFF. The CDR3 bases are TGTGCCAGCAGCAAAGAGGATGAAAAACTGTTTTTT. The genes are TRBV21-1 and TRBJ1-4. TRBV21-1 is marked as a pseudogene. The CDR3 length is 12 residues.

The CDR3 DNA is TGTGCCAACCCCAGGCCGGGCCTAGCGGGGAAACAAACCCAAACCGGGGAGCTGTTTTTT. Its protein is CANPRPGLAGKQTQTGELFF. The rearrangement uses TRBV9 and TRBJ2-2; TRBD2 matches at 9 bases. V gave up 9 bases and J gave up 5 bases; unmatched junction bases: 26. CDR1 and CDR2 from the germline V gene are SGDLS and YYNGEE. This CDR3 is 20 amino acids long. Together with reference TRBV9 and TRBJ2-2, the CDR3 gives the full variable domain: DSGVTQTPKHLITATGQRVTLRCSPRSGDLSVYWYQQSLDQGLQFLIQYYNGEERAKGNILERFSAQQFPDLHSELNLSSLELGDSALYFCANPRPGLAGKQTQTGELFFGEGSRLTVL.

The CDR3 bases are TGTGCCAGAAGGAGGTCGGCCGGGTTCGATGAAAAACTGTTTTTT. Translating it yields CARRRSAGFDEKLFF. This chain links TRBV21-1 with TRBJ1-4. TRBV21-1 is labeled a pseudogene. The CDR3 consists of 15 residues.

This chain uses TRBV7-2 with TRBJ2-7; 9 bases match TRBD1. V trimming: 1 base; J trimming: 3 bases; junction bases outside the gene matches: 4. CDR1 and CDR2 (germline): SGHTA, FQGNSA. The CDR3 is 15 residues long. CDR3 DNA sequence: TGTGCCAGCAGCTTAGTGACAGGGGGAAACTACGAGCAGTACTTC. It translates to CASSLVTGGNYEQYF. The whole variable domain, remainder taken from reference TRBV7-2 and TRBJ2-7, is GAGVSQSPSNKVTEKGKDVELRCDPISGHTALYWYRQSLGQGLEFLIYFQGNSAPDKSGLPSDRFSAERTGGSVSTLTIQRTQQEDSAVYLCASSLVTGGNYEQYFGPGTRLTVT.

The rearrangement joins TRBV20-1 to TRBJ2-2, with 8 bases identical to TRBD1. CDR3 length: 16 amino acids. Germline V gene data show CDR1 as DFQATT and CDR2 as SNEGSKA (reference sequence). V gave up 3 bases and J gave up 0 bases; unmatched junction bases: 6. The CDR3 coding sequence is TGCAGTGCTAGTGCCCGGGACAGGTCGAACACCGGGGAGCTGTTTTTT. It specifies CSASARDRSNTGELFF.